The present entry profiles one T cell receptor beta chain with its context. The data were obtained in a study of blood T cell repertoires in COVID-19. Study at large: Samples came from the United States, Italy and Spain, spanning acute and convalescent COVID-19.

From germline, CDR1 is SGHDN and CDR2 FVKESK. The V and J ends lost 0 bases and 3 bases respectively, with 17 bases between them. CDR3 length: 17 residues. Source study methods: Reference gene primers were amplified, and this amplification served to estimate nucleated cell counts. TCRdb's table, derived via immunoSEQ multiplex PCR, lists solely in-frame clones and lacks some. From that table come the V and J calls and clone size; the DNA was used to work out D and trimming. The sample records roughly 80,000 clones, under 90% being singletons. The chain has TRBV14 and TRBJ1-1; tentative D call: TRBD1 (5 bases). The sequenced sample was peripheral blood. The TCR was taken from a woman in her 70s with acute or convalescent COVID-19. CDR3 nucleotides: TGTGCCAGCAGCCAAGAGGGTGTTTGGGGGGACGACACTGAAGCTTTCTTT. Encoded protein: CASSQEGVWGDDTEAFF.